A single TCR beta chain is shown here with its context. Its antigen is still unknown. The time point was: recipient sample about 28 days before transplant, after cytoreduction. Recipient blood drawn about 28 days pretransplant and days 30, 100, 180 after. The CDR3 runs 11 residues. The V end was cut by 4 bases, the J end by 4 bases, with 5 bases between. Per the germline V gene, CDR1 is SNHLY and CDR2 is FYNNEI. This sample was included in a study of T cell clonotyping in hematopoietic cell transplantation. Findings and limits, study-wide: Cells were unsorted, so CD4 and CD8 contributions were not separated. Higher Inverse Simpson Index values in graft donor and pretransplant recipient predicted broader posttransplant TCR diversity.

Some clones are missing from TCRdb's copy, which holds only in-frame ones; the method was immunoSEQ multiplex PCR. Among under 30,000 clones listed, 60% to 85% were seen once. The sequenced sample was peripheral blood mononuclear cells, obtained before stem cell transplant. The chain links TRBV2 to TRBJ2-7, with D unresolved. This TCR derives from a woman aged 30 to 39 with chronic myeloid leukemia. Some clones in this sample may be carry-over from other donors' samples. The CDR3 region is CASSVSYEQYF. CDR3 coding DNA: TGTGCCAGCAGTGTCAGTTACGAGCAGTACTTC.